This T cell receptor (beta chain) was found in a study of glioma-infiltrating T cells after dendritic cell vaccination. About the research overall: Monocyte-derived dendritic cells, cultured less than 8 days with IL-4 and GM-CSF, were pulsed with autologous tumor lysate.

The time point denotes: after dendritic cell vaccination, including at tumor progression/relapse. All glioblastoma patients lacked an isocitrate dehydrogenase mutation. Trimming took 4 bases from V and 12 from J, leaving 22 bases between them. The CDR3 is made up of 15 amino acids. Input was 1.5 to 2.5 ug genomic DNA, or all available if less. Primers: 60 V beta forward and 13 J beta reverse. Assay: immunoSEQ multiplex PCR; the TCRdb copy retains only in-frame clones and omits some. The sample carries 75,000 to 95,000 clones, 75% to 85% recorded once. This TCR was recovered from a human donor with glioblastoma. Here the sequenced sample was blood, taken after dendritic cell vaccination. The rearrangement links TRBV23-1 to TRBJ1-3, with a tentative D call TRBD1 (6 bases). TRBV23-1 falls under the ORF class, with uncertain function. The CDR3 nucleotides read TGCGCCAGCAGTCTGAGGACAGTTCCCGAAACCGGCATATATTTT. It codes for CASSLRTVPETGIYF.